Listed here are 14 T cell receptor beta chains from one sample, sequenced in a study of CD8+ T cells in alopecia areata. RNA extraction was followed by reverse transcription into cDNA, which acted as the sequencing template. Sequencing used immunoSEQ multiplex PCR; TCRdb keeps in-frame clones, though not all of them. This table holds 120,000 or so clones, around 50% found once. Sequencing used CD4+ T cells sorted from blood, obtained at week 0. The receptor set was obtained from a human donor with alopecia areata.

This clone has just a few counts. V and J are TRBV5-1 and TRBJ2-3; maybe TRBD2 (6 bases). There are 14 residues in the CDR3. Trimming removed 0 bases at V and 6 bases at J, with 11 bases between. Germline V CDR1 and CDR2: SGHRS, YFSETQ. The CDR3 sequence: CASSLETSGDTQYF. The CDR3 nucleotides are TGCGCCAGCAGCTTGGAGACAAGCGGGGATACGCAGTATTTT.

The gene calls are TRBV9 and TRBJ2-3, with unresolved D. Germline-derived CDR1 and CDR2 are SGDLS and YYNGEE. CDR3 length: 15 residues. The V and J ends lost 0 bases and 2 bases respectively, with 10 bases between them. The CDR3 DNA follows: TGTGCCAGCAGCGTAGAGGCTGGCTTCACAGATACGCAGTATTTT. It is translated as CASSVEAGFTDTQYF.

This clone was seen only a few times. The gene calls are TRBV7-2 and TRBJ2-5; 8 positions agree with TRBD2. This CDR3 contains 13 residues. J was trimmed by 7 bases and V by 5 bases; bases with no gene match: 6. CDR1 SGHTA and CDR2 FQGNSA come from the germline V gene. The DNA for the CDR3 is TGTGCCAGCAGCCCCGGGACTAGTGGGACCCAGTACTTC. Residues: CASSPGTSGTQYF.

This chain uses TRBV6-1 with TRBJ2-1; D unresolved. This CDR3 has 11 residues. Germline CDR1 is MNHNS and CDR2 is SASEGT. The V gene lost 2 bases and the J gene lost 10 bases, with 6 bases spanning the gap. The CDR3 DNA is TGTGCCAGCAGTGAAATCTGGGAGCAGTTCTTC. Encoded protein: CASSEIWEQFF.

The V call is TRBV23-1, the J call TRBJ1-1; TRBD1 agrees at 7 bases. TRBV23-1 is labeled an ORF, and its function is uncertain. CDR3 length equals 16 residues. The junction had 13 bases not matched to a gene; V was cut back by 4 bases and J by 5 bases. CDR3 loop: CASSPRDRLWRTEAFF. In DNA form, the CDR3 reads TGCGCCAGCAGTCCTCGGGACAGACTTTGGAGAACTGAAGCTTTCTTT.

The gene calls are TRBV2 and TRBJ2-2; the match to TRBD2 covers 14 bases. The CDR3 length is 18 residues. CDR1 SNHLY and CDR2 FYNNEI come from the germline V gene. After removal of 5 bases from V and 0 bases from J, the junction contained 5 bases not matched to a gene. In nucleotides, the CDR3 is TGTGCCAGCAGTTTTTTGGGACTAGCGGGGGCGAACACCGGGGAGCTGTTTTTT. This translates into CASSFLGLAGANTGELFF.

CDR3 sequence reads: CASSSNTNTEAFF. CDR3 nucleotide sequence: TGCGCCAGCAGCTCGAACACGAACACTGAAGCTTTCTTT. The rearrangement uses TRBV5-1 and TRBJ1-1; D unresolved. V lost 3 bases and J 1 base, leaving 7 bases between the germline ends. Germline CDR1 reads SGHRS; CDR2 reads YFSETQ. The CDR3 is 13 residues long.

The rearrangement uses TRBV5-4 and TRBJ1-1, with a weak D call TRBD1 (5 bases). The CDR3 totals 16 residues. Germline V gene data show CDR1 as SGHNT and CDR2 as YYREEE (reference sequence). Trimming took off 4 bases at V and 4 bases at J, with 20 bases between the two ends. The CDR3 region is CASSLRGAAGTTEAFF. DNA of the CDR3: TGTGCCAGCAGCCTGAGGGGAGCCGCGGGTACCACTGAAGCTTTCTTT.

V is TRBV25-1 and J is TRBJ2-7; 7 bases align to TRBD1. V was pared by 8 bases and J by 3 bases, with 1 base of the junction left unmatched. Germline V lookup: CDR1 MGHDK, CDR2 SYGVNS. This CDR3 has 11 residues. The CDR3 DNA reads TGTGCCAGCCCAGGGGGCTACGAGCAGTACTTC. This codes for CASPGGYEQYF.

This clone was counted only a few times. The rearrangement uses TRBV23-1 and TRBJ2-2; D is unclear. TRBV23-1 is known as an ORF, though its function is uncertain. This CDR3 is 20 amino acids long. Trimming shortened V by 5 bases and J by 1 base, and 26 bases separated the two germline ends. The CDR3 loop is CASSETAVRTALLNTGELFF. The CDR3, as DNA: TGCGCCAGCAGTGAAACGGCAGTTCGCACAGCCCTACTGAACACCGGGGAGCTGTTTTTT.

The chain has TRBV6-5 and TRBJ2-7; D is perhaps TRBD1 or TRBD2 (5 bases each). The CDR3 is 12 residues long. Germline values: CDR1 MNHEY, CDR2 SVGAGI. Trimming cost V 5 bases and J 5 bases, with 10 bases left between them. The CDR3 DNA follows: TGTGCCAGCAGTCCCTTGGGGGACGAGCAGTACTTC. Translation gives CASSPLGDEQYF.

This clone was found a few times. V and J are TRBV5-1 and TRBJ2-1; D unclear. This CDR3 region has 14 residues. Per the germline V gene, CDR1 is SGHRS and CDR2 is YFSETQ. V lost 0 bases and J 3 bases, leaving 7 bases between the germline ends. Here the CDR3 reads CASSLVPLYNEQFF. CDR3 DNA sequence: TGCGCCAGCAGCTTGGTGCCTCTCTACAATGAGCAGTTCTTC.

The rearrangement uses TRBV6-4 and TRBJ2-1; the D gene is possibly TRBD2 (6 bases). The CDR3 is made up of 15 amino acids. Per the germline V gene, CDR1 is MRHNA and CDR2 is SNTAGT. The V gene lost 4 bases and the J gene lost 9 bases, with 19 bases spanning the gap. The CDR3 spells CASSAGLRDGAEQFF. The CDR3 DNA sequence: TGTGCCAGCAGTGCTGGGTTGCGGGATGGGGCTGAGCAGTTCTTC.

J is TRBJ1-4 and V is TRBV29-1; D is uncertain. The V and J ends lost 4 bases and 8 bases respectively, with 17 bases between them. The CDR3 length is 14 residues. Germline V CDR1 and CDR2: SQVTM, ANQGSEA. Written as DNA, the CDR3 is TGCAGCGTTGGACTAGGGAGACGTGGCGAAAAACTGTTTTTT. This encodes CSVGLGRRGEKLFF.